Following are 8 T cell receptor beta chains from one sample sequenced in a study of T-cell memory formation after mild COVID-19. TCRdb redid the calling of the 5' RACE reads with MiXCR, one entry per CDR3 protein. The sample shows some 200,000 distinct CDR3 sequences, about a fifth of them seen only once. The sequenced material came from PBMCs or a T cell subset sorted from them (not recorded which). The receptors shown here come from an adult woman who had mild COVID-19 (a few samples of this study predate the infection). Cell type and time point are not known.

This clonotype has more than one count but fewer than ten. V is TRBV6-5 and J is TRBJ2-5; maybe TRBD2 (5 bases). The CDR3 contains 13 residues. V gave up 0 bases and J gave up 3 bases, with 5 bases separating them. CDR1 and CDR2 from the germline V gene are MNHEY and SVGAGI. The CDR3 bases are TGTGCCAGCAGTTACTCTAGCGAAGAGACCCAGTACTTC. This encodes CASSYSSEETQYF.

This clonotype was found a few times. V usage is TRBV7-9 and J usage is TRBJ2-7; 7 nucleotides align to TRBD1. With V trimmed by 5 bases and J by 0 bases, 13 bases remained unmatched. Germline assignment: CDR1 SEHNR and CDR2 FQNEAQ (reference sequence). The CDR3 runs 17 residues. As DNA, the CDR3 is TGTGCCAGCAGCCCAATCCCTGGGCAGGGGGTCTCCTACGAGCAGTACTTC. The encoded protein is CASSPIPGQGVSYEQYF.

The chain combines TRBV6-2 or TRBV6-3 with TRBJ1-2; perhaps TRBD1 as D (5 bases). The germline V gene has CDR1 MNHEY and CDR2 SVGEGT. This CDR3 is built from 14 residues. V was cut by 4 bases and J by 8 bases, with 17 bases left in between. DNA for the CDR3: TGTGCCAGCAGTTCGCCCGGGGGAGGACTCGGCTACACCTTC. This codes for CASSSPGGGLGYTF.

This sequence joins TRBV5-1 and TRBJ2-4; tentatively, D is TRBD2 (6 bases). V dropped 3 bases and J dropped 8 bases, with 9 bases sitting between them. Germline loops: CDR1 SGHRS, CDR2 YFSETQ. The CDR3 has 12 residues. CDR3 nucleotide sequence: TGCGCCAGCAGCTCAACGGGGGACATTCAGTACTTC. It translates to CASSSTGDIQYF.

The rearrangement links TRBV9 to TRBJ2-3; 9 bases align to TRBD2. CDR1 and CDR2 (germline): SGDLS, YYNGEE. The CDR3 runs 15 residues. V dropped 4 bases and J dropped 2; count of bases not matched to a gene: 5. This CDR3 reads CASSPKRGATDTQYF. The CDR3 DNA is TGTGCCAGCAGCCCGAAGCGGGGGGCCACAGATACGCAGTATTTT.

CDR3 sequence reads: CASSGGQGHTEAFF. Written as DNA, the CDR3 is TGTGCCAGCAGCGGCGGACAGGGTCACACTGAAGCTTTCTTT. The J gene is TRBJ1-1, the V gene TRBV12-3 or TRBV12-4; 8 nucleotides line up with TRBD1. V trimming: 6 bases; J trimming: 3 bases; junction bases outside the gene matches: 6. CDR3 length: 14 amino acids.

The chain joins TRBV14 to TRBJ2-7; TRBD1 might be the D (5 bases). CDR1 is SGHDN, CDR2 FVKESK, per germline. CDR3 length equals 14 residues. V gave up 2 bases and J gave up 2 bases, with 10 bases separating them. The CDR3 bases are TGTGCCAGCAGCCAACAGACAGTTACCTACGAGCAGTACTTC. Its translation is CASSQQTVTYEQYF.

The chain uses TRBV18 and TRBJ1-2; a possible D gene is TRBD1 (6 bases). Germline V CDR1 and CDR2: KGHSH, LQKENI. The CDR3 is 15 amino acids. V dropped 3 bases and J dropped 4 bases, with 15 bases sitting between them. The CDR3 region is CASSPEGGPRYGYTF. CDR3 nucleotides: TGTGCCAGCTCACCCGAGGGGGGCCCCCGCTATGGCTACACCTTC.